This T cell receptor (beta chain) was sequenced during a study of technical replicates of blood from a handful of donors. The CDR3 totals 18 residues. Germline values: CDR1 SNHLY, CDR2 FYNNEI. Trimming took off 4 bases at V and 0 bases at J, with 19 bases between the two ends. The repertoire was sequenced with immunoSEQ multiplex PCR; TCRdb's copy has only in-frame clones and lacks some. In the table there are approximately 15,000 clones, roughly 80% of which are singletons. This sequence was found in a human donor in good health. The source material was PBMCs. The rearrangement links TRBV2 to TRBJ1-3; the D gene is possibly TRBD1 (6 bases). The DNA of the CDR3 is TGTGCCAGCAGTGTTTCAGGGGCCACTGCGAGCTCTGGAAACACCATATATTTT. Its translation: CASSVSGATASSGNTIYF.